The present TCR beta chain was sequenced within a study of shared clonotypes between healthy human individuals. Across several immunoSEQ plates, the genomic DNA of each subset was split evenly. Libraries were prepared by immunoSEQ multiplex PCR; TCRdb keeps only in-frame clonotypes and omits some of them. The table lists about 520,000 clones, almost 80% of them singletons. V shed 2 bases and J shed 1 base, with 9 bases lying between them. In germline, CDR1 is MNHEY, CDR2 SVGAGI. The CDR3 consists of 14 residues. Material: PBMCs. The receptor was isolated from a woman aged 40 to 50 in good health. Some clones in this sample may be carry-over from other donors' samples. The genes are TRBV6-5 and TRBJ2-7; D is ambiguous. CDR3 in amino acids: CASSYNQESYEQYF. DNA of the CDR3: TGTGCCAGCAGTTACAATCAGGAATCCTACGAGCAGTACTTC.